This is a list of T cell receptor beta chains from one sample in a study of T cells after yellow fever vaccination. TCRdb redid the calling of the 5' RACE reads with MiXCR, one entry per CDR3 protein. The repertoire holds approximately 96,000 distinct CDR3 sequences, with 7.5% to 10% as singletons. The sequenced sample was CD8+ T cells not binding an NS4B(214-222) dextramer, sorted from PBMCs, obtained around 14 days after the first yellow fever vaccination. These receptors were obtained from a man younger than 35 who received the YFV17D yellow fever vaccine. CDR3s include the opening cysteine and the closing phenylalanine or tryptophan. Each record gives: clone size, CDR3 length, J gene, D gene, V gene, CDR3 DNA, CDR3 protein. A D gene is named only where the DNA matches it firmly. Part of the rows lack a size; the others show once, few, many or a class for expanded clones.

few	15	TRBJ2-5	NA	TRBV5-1	TGCGCCAGCAGCTCCCCGGAAGTCGGGTTGGAGACCCAGTACTTC	CASSSPEVGLETQYF
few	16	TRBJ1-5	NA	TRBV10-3	TGTGCCATCAGTGAAGCCCTGTCAAGGGAGATTCAGCCCCAGCATTTT	CAISEALSREIQPQHF
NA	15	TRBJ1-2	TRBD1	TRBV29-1	TGCAGCGTGGCGTCGGGACAGGGCGCTGACTATGGCTACACCTTC	CSVASGQGADYGYTF
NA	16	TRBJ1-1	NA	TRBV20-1	TGCTGTGCTAGAGATCTCATGGGTTCAGAGAACACTGAAGCTTTCTTT	CCARDLMGSENTEAFF
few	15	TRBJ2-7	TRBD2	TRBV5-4	TGTGCCAGCAGCCCCTATAGCGGGGGGGCCTACGAGCAGTACTTC	CASSPYSGGAYEQYF
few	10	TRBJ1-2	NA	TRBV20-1	TGCAGTGCCGTCCCCTATGGCTACACCTTC	CSAVPYGYTF
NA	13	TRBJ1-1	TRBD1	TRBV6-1	TGTGCCAGCAGTCGACAGGGTGACACTGAAGCTTTCTTT	CASSRQGDTEAFF
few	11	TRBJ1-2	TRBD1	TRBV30	TGTGCCTTGACAGGGGTTTATGGCTACACCTTC	CALTGVYGYTF
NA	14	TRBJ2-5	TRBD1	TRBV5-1	TGCGCCAGCCAAACCTCGGACAGGGGAGAGACCCAGTACTTC	CASQTSDRGETQYF
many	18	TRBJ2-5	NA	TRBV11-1	TGTGCCAGTTCCACGTGGGGGCCAACGGGGAGTTTATCTGAGACCCAGTACTTC	CASSTWGPTGSLSETQYF
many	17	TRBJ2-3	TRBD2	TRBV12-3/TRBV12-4	TGTGCCAGCAGTCCAAGAGTGGGACTAGCGGGCTTAGATACGCAGTATTTT	CASSPRVGLAGLDTQYF
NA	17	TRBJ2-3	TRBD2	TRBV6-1	TGTGCCAGCAGTCGTCCCCTGGGAGCGGGGGGCACAGATACGCAGTATTTT	CASSRPLGAGGTDTQYF
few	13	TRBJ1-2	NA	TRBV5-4	TGTGCCAGCAGCTTTCGGGAAGACTATGGCTACACCTTC	CASSFREDYGYTF
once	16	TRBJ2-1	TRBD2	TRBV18	TGTGCCAGCTCGCGGACTAGCGGGGGGGAAGACAATGAGCAGTTCTTC	CASSRTSGGEDNEQFF
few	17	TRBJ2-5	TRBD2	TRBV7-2	TGTGCCAGCAGCTTAGGGCTAGCGGGGGACTCCCAAGAGACCCAGTACTTC	CASSLGLAGDSQETQYF
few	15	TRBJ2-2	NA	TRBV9	TGTGCCAGCAGCTTACGGGACTTGAACACCGGGGAGCTGTTTTTT	CASSLRDLNTGELFF
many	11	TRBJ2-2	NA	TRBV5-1	TGCGCCAGCAGCAGTACCGGGGAGCTGTTTTTT	CASSSTGELFF
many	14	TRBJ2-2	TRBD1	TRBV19	TGTGCCAGTAGTTTGACAGGGTACACCGGGGAGCTGTTTTTT	CASSLTGYTGELFF
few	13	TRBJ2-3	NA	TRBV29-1	TGCAGCTCCAAACCTCAGGGTCCAGATACGCAGTATTTT	CSSKPQGPDTQYF
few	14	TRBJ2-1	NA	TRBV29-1	TGCAGCGTGGGCGGGGTCGATCGCTACAATGAGCAGTTCTTC	CSVGGVDRYNEQFF
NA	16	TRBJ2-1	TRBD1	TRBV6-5	TGTGCCAGCAGATACAGGGGACAGAGCTCCTACAATGAGCAGTTCTTC	CASRYRGQSSYNEQFF
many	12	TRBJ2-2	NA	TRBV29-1	TGCAGCGTCCCCGGTGGCACCGGGGAGCTGTTTTTT	CSVPGGTGELFF
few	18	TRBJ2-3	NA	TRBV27	TGTGCCAGCAGTTTATACGCCAGGGGGAGGCCTAGCACAGATACGCAGTATTTT	CASSLYARGRPSTDTQYF
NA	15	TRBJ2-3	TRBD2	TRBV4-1	TGCGCCAGCACCTTTAGCGGGGGGGCTGGAGATACGCAGTATTTT	CASTFSGGAGDTQYF
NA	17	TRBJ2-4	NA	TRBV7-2	TGTGCCAGCAGGCGGGTTGCGGGGCGCGGGGTCAAAAACATTCAGTACTTC	CASRRVAGRGVKNIQYF
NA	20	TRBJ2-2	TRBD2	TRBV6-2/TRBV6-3	TGTGCCAGCAGTACTCCGACTAGCGGGGGGGCCATAACGAACACCGGGGAGCTGTTTTTT	CASSTPTSGGAITNTGELFF
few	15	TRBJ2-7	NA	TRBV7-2	TGTGCCAGCAGCTTAGAGTGGGGGAGTAACTACGAGCAGTACTTC	CASSLEWGSNYEQYF
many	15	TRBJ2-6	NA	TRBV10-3	TGTGCCATCAGAGAGAAGGTATATGGGGCCAACGTCCTGACTTTC	CAIREKVYGANVLTF
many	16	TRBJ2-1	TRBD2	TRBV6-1	TGTGCCAGCAGTAGTCTAGGTAGCGGGGTAACTAATGAGCAGTTCTTC	CASSSLGSGVTNEQFF
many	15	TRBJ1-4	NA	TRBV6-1	TGTGCCACCCGGGGGGTTCTAGCAACTAATGAAAAACTGTTTTTT	CATRGVLATNEKLFF
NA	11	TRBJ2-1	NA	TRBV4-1	TGCGCCAGCAGCCAAGGGAAGGGGCAGTTCTTC	CASSQGKGQFF
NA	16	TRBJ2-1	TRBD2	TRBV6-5	TGTGCCAGCAGTCTCTACGGGGGGGGCCCGGGGAATGAGCAGTTCTTC	CASSLYGGGPGNEQFF
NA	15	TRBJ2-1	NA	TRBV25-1	TGTGCCAGCAGTGACCCCCGGTCGGGAGACAATGAGCAGTTCTTC	CASSDPRSGDNEQFF
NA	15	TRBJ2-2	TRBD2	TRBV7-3	TGTGCCAGCAGCTTTAGCGGGGGGACCACCGGGGAGCTGTTTTTT	CASSFSGGTTGELFF
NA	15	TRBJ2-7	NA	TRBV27	TGTGCCAGCAGTTTATCCCCCGGGCCTTCCTACGAGCAGTACTTC	CASSLSPGPSYEQYF
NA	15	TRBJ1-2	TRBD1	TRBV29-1	TGCAGCGCTGCCGGGACAGGGGCCGTTAACTATGGCTACACCTTC	CSAAGTGAVNYGYTF
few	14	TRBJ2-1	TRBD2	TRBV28	TGTGCCAGCACCAAGCGGGGGATCTACAATGAGCAGTTCTTC	CASTKRGIYNEQFF
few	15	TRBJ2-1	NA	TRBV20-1	TGCAGTGCTCGACCCTCTCACGGGGCCTACAATGAGCAGTTCTTC	CSARPSHGAYNEQFF
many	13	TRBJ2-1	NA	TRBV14	TGTGCCAGCAGCCATTTCACACACAATGAGCAGTTCTTC	CASSHFTHNEQFF
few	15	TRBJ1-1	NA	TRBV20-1	TGCAGTGCAAAAGCCTTATCTAGTGTGAACACTGAAGCTTTCTTT	CSAKALSSVNTEAFF
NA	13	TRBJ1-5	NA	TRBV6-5	TGTGCCAGCAGACCACAGGGAGATCAGCCCCAGCATTTT	CASRPQGDQPQHF
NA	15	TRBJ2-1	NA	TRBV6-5	TGTGCCAGCAGTTACTGGCAGGGTTCCTACAATGAGCAGTTCTTC	CASSYWQGSYNEQFF
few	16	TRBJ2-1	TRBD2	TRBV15	TGTGCCACCAGTATAAGCCTAGCGGGGGGGTACAATGAGCAGTTCTTC	CATSISLAGGYNEQFF
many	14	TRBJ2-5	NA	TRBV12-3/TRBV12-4	TGTGCCAGCAGCTGGACAGGGAGGGTTGAGACCCAGTACTTC	CASSWTGRVETQYF
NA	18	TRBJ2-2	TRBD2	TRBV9	TGTGCCAGCAGCGGAAGAAAAAGCGGGGGCTTCATGACCGGGGAGCTGTTTTTT	CASSGRKSGGFMTGELFF
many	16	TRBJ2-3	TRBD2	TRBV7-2	TGTGCCAGCAGCTTACTAGGGACTAGGAGCACAGATACGCAGTATTTT	CASSLLGTRSTDTQYF
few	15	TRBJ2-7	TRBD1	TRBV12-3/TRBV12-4	TGTGCCAGCAGTTCCCGGGACAGGGGCACCTACGAGCAGTACTTC	CASSSRDRGTYEQYF
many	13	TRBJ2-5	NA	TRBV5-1	TGCGCCAGCAGCTTGGGAGTTCAAGAGACCCAGTACTTC	CASSLGVQETQYF
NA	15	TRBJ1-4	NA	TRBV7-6	TGTGCCAGCAGCTTCGGAAGTGGCTTTAATGAAAAACTGTTTTTT	CASSFGSGFNEKLFF
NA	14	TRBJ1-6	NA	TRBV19	TGTGCCAGTGCTTACAAGGGCTATAATTCACCCCTCCACTTT	CASAYKGYNSPLHF
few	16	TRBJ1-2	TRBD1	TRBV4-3	TGCGCCAGCAGCCCCCAGGACAGGGCCCCTAACTATGGCTACACCTTC	CASSPQDRAPNYGYTF
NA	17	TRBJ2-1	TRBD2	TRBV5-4	TGTGCCAGCAGCTTGGTGGTTGTTGGAGCGGGGTGGAATGAGCAGTTCTTC	CASSLVVVGAGWNEQFF
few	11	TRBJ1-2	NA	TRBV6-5	TGTGCCAGCCGGACAGACTATGGCTACACCTTC	CASRTDYGYTF